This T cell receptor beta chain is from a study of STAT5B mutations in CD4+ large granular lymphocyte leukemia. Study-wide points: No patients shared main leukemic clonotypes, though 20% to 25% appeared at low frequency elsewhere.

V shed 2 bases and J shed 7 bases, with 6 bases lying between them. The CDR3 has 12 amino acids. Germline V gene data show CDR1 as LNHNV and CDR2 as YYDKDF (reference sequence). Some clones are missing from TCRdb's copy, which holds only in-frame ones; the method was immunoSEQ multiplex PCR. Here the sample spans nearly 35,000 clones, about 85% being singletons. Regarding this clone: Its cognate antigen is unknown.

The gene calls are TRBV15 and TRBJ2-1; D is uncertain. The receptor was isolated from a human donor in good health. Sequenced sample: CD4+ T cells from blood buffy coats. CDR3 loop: CATSRIGNEQFF. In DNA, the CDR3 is TGTGCCACCAGCAGAATCGGAAATGAGCAGTTCTTC.